The rows below give T cell receptor beta chains drawn from one sample of a study of CD8+ T cells in alopecia areata. Profiled with immunoSEQ multiplex PCR; TCRdb holds only in-frame clones, not every one. The sample includes 100,000 to 130,000 clones, 80% to 85% of them seen just once. Sequenced material: CD8+ T cells sorted from blood, taken at week 24, from a patient treated with tofacitinib. These receptor sequences come from a human donor with alopecia areata. Both conserved end residues are part of each CDR3. A D gene is named only where the DNA matches it firmly. Size is omitted from some rows. Given values are once, few, many or a class for expanded clones.

d_gene	j_gene	v_gene	abundance	CDR3aa	CDR3nt
-	TRBJ2-3	TRBV27	-	CASSHYSTGTVDTQYF	TGTGCCAGCAGTCACTACTCGACCGGTACAGTAGATACGCAGTATTTT
TRBD2	TRBJ2-5	TRBV19	-	CASRGGETQYF	TGTGCCAGCCGCGGGGGGGAGACCCAGTACTTC
TRBD2	TRBJ2-3	TRBV13	-	CASSSDLAGGSTDTQYF	TGTGCCAGCAGCTCAGACCTAGCGGGGGGGAGCACAGATACGCAGTATTTT
-	TRBJ2-7	TRBV6-5	few	CASSYLVDSYEQYF	TGTGCCAGCAGTTACCTAGTAGACTCCTACGAGCAGTACTTC
-	TRBJ2-1	TRBV15	-	CATSRDKRTPTPYNEQFF	TGTGCCACCAGCAGAGATAAACGGACGCCTACCCCCTACAATGAGCAGTTCTTC
TRBD1	TRBJ1-2	TRBV2	-	CASSEDRGLYGYTF	TGTGCCAGCAGCGAGGACAGGGGTCTCTATGGCTACACCTTC
-	TRBJ2-2	TRBV27	-	CASSLGANTGELFF	TGTGCCAGCAGTTTAGGAGCCAACACCGGGGAGCTGTTTTTT
TRBD2	TRBJ2-1	TRBV4-1	-	CASSQGLAGGMFF	TGCGCCAGCAGCCAAGGACTAGCGGGGGGGATGTTCTTC
-	TRBJ2-5	TRBV7-8	-	CASSLDYTDQETQYF	TGTGCCAGCAGCTTGGACTACACAGATCAAGAGACCCAGTACTTC
-	TRBJ2-3	TRBV6-5	-	CASSIRHRDTQYF	TGTGCCAGCAGTATCAGGCACCGGGATACGCAGTATTTT
TRBD1	TRBJ1-1	TRBV29-1	-	CSVGTGGTEAFF	TGCAGCGTTGGGACAGGGGGCACTGAAGCTTTCTTT
TRBD1	TRBJ2-3	TRBV29-1	-	CSVEVGQGARDTQYF	TGCAGCGTTGAAGTAGGACAGGGGGCTAGAGATACGCAGTATTTT
-	TRBJ2-1	TRBV7-2	-	CASRPIQGLGRVVEQFF	TGTGCCAGCAGACCTATCCAGGGACTGGGGCGGGTTGTTGAGCAGTTCTTC
-	TRBJ2-5	TRBV6-5	-	CASSYGETQYF	TGTGCCAGCAGTTACGGGGAGACCCAGTACTTC
-	TRBJ2-7	TRBV5-1	-	CASSLSSRVNPGTYEQYF	TGCGCCAGCAGCTTGTCTTCCAGGGTCAACCCCGGGACCTACGAGCAGTACTTC
TRBD2	TRBJ2-3	TRBV7-2	-	CASSFSGGLGDTQYF	TGTGCCAGCAGCTTTAGCGGGGGTCTTGGAGATACGCAGTATTTT
-	TRBJ1-2	TRBV4-1	-	CASSHPTANYGYTF	TGCGCCAGCAGCCACCCGACAGCTAACTATGGCTACACCTTC
TRBD2	TRBJ2-2	TRBV6-5	-	CASSLAGAFTGELFF	TGTGCCAGCAGTCTAGCGGGGGCATTCACCGGGGAGCTGTTTTTT
-	TRBJ2-2	TRBV7-9	-	CASRIGTTEGELFF	TGTGCCAGCAGAATCGGGACAACGGAAGGGGAGCTGTTTTTT